This TCR beta chain was documented in a study of OX40 agonist ivuxolimab in advanced cancers. Libraries were prepared by immunoSEQ multiplex PCR; TCRdb keeps only in-frame clonotypes and omits some of them. The table shows about 23,000 clones, with under 90% occurring only once. Notes on this clone: In the same sample, other DNA sequences code for this CDR3.

CDR1 SGDLS and CDR2 YYNGEE come from the germline V gene. The CDR3 runs to 17 residues. V was pared by 0 bases and J by 0 bases, with 13 bases between. The sequence was obtained from an adult with an advanced solid tumor such as melanoma, head and neck, liver or kidney cancer. The rearrangement uses TRBV9 and TRBJ1-5; perhaps TRBD1 as D (6 bases). Sequenced here: CD4+ or CD8+ T cells sorted from blood, sampled in a trial of the OX40 agonist ivuxolimab. The CDR3 reads CASSVAGGPYSNQPQHF. CDR3 DNA: TGTGCCAGCAGCGTAGCTGGGGGGCCGTATAGCAATCAGCCCCAGCATTTT.